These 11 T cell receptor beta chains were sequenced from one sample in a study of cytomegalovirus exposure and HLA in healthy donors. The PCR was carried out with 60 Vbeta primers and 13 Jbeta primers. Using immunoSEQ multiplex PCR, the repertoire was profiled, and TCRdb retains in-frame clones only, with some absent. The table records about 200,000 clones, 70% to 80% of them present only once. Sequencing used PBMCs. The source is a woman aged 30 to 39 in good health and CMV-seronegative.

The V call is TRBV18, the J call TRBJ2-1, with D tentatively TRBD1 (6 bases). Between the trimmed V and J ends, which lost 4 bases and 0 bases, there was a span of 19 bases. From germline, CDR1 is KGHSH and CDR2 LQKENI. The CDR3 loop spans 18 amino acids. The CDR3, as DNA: TGTGCCAGCTCACTTGCCCATCGACAGGTCTCCTCCTACAATGAGCAGTTCTTC. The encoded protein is CASSLAHRQVSSYNEQFF.

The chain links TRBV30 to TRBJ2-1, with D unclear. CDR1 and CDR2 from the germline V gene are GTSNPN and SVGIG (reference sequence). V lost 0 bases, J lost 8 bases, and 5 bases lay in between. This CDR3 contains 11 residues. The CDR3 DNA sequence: TGTGCCTGGAGTGTCCAATATGAGCAGTTCTTC. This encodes CAWSVQYEQFF. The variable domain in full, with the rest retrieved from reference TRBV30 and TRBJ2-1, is SQTIHQWPATLVQPVGSPLSLECTVEGTSNPNLYWYRQAAGRGLQLLFYSVGIGQISSEVPQNLSASRPQDRQFILSSKKLLLSDSGFYLCAWSVQYEQFFGPGTRLTVL.

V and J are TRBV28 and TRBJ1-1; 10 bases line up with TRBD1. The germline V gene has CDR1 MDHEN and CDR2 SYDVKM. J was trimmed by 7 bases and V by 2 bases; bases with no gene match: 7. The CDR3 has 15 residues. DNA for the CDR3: TGTGCCAGCAGTTTACTCCCCGGGACAGGGGTTGAAGCTTTCTTT. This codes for CASSLLPGTGVEAFF.

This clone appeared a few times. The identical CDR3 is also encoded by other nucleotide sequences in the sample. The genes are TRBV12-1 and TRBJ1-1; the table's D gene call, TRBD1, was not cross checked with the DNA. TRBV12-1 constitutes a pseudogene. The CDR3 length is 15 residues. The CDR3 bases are TGTGCCAGCAGCTTTGGGGGGACAGATAACACTGAAGCTTTCTTT. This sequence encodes CASSFGGTDNTEAFF.

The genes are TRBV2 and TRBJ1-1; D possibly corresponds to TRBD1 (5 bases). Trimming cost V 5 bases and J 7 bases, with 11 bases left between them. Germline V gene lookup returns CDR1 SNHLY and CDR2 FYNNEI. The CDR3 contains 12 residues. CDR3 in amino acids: CASSWPTGEAFF. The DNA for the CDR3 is TGTGCCAGCAGTTGGCCTACAGGTGAAGCTTTCTTT.

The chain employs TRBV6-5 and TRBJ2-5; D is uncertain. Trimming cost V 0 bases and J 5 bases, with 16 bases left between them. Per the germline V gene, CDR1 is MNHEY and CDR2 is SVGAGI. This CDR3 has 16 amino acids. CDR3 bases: TGTGCCAGCAGTTACTCGTCCGTCATGGTAACTGAGACCCAGTACTTC. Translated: CASSYSSVMVTETQYF.

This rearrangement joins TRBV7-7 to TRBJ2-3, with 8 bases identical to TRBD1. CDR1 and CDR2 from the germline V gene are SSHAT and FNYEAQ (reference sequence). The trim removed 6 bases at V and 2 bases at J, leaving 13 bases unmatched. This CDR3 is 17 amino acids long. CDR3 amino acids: CASSRGTGIESTDTQYF. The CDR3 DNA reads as TGTGCCAGCAGTCGCGGGACAGGCATCGAATCCACAGATACGCAGTATTTT.

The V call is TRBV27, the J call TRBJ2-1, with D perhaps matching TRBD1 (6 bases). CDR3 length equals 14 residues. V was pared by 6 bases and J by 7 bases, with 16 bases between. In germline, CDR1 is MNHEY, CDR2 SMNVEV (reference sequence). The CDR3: CASRPILGQNEQFF. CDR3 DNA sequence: TGTGCCAGCAGACCTATTTTGGGACAAAATGAGCAGTTCTTC.

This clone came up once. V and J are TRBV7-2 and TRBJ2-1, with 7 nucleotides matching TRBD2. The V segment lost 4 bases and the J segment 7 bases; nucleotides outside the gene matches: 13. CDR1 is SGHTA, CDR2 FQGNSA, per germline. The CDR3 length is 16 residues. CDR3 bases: TGTGCCAGCAGCTCCCGCAGGCGTCACGGGGGGAATGAGCAGTTCTTC. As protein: CASSSRRRHGGNEQFF. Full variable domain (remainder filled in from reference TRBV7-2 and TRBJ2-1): GAGVSQSPSNKVTEKGKDVELRCDPISGHTALYWYRQSLGQGLEFLIYFQGNSAPDKSGLPSDRFSAERTGGSVSTLTIQRTQQEDSAVYLCASSSRRRHGGNEQFFGPGTRLTVL.

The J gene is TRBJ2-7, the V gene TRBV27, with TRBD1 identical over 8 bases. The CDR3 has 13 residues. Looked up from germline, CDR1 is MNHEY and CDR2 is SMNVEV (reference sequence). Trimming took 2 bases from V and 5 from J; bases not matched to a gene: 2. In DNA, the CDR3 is TGTGCCAGCAGTTTACCGACAGGGGACGAGCAGTACTTC. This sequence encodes CASSLPTGDEQYF.

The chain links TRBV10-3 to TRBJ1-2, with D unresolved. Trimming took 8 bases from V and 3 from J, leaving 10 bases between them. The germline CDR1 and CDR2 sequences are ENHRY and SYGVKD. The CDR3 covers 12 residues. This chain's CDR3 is CAISGEDYGYTF. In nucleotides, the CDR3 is TGTGCCATCTCCGGAGAGGACTATGGCTACACCTTC.